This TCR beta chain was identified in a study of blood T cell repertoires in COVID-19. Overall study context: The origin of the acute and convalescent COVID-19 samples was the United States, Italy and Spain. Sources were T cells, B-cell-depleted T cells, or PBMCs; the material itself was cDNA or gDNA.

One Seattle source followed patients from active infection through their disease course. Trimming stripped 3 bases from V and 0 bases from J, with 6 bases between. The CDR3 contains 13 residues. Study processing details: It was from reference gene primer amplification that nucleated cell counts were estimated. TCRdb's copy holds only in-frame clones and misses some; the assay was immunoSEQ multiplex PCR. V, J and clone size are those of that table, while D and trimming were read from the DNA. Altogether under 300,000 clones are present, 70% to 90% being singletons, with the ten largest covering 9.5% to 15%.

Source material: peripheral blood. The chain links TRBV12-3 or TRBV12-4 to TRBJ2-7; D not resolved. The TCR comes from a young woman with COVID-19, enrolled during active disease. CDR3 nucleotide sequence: TGTGCCAGCAGTTTTCTCCCCTCCTACGAGCAGTACTTC. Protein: CASSFLPSYEQYF.